These 30 T cell receptor beta chains originate from one sample sequenced in a study of CD8 T cells in ankylosing spondylitis. TCRdb independently ran MiXCR on the 5' RACE reads; one entry per CDR3 protein. The table includes hundreds of thousands of distinct CDR3 sequences, around 21% detected once. Sequenced input: blood, either unsorted or a sorted T cell fraction (not recorded which). These receptors were collected from a female donor with ankylosing spondylitis or in good health (not recorded which).

V usage is TRBV6-1 and J usage is TRBJ2-1; maybe TRBD2 (6 bases). This CDR3 comprises 16 residues. CDR1 MNHNS and CDR2 SASEGT come from the germline V gene. The V and J ends lost 6 bases and 7 bases respectively, with 22 bases between them. Written as DNA, the CDR3 is TGTGCCAGCAGCCCACTAGCCACAGGAGGGCTGAATGAGCAGTTCTTC. Its translation: CASSPLATGGLNEQFF.

The V and J genes are TRBV10-1 and TRBJ2-7; maybe TRBD1 (6 bases). This CDR3 region has 14 residues. Germline V gene sequence: CDR1 WNHNN, CDR2 SYGVQD (reference sequence). V was trimmed by 3 bases and J by 2 bases, leaving 11 bases between them. The chain's CDR3 is CASSDNRAPYEQYF. The DNA of the CDR3 is TGCGCCAGCAGTGACAACAGGGCCCCCTACGAGCAGTACTTC.

This clonotype showed up many times. The CDR3 here is CSAPRVQETQYF. Written as DNA, the CDR3 is TGCAGTGCTCCCCGAGTGCAAGAGACCCAGTACTTC. The chain recombines TRBV20-1 with TRBJ2-5, with no clear D. Germline CDR1 reads DFQATT; CDR2 reads SNEGSKA (reference sequence). The CDR3 has 12 residues. The V and J ends lost 5 bases and 2 bases respectively, with 9 bases between them.

The chain uses TRBV10-1 and TRBJ2-1; the match to TRBD2 covers 15 bases. The CDR3 is made up of 16 amino acids. Germline trimming cut 3 bases from V and 8 bases from J; bases unmatched to any gene: 5. Germline-derived CDR1 and CDR2 are WNHNN and SYGVQD (reference sequence). CDR3 bases: TGCGCCAGCAGTGACCCGGGACTAGCGGGAGGCGATGAGCAGTTCTTC. This gives the protein CASSDPGLAGGDEQFF.

This clonotype appeared a few times. The chain recombines TRBV5-6 with TRBJ1-2; the match to TRBD1 covers 12 bases. Germline assignment: CDR1 SGHDT and CDR2 YYEEEE. This CDR3 comprises 16 residues. J was trimmed by 4 bases and V by 4 bases; bases with no gene match: 8. CDR3 region: CASSVTGTGGGYGYTF. The DNA of the CDR3 is TGTGCCAGCAGCGTAACCGGGACAGGGGGCGGCTATGGCTACACCTTC.

This clonotype has ten or more counts. J is TRBJ1-5 and V is TRBV29-1; unclear D gene. This CDR3 spans 13 amino acids. CDR1 and CDR2 (germline): SQVTM, ANQGSEA. V lost 4 bases, J lost 4 bases, and 11 bases lay in between. The CDR3: CSVAQTGNQPQHF. Written as DNA, the CDR3 is TGCAGCGTTGCCCAGACTGGAAATCAGCCCCAGCATTTT.

This clonotype has only a few counts. The J gene is TRBJ2-3, the V gene TRBV20-1; D is unresolved. From germline, CDR1 is DFQATT and CDR2 SNEGSKA (reference sequence). CDR3 length: 14 residues. V was clipped by 3 bases and J by 4 bases, with 14 bases between them. The CDR3 is CSARGVQLSDTQYF. CDR3 bases: TGCAGTGCTAGGGGTGTTCAGCTCTCAGATACGCAGTATTTT.

The rearrangement uses TRBV6-2 or TRBV6-3 and TRBJ1-1; D is perhaps TRBD1 (6 bases). Germline-derived CDR1 and CDR2 are MNHEY and SVGEGT. V was cut by 9 bases and J by 0 bases, with 17 bases left in between. The CDR3 runs to 15 residues. DNA of the CDR3: TGTGCCAGTAGCCCCGGGGGGCTCATGAACACTGAAGCTTTCTTT. Protein product: CASSPGGLMNTEAFF.

This clonotype was seen more than once but under ten times. V is TRBV11-1 and J is TRBJ2-2, with 8 bases matching TRBD2. The germline CDR1 and CDR2 sequences are SGHAT and FQDESV (reference sequence). The V gene end was trimmed by 3 bases and the J gene end by 7 bases; junction bases not matched to a gene: 16. The CDR3 loop spans 18 amino acids. The CDR3 sequence is CASSLGFPGLASHGELFF. The CDR3 DNA reads as TGTGCCAGCAGCTTGGGTTTTCCAGGACTAGCCTCCCACGGGGAGCTGTTTTTT.

This clonotype was seen ten or more times. V usage is TRBV27 and J usage is TRBJ2-7; 7 bases align to TRBD1. Germline CDR1 and CDR2: MNHEY and SMNVEV (reference sequence). With 10 bases clipped from V and 1 base from J, the junction kept 7 bases outside the gene matches. The CDR3 consists of 13 residues. CDR3: CATSPGQSYEQYF. CDR3 DNA sequence: TGTGCCACCTCACCGGGACAGTCCTACGAGCAGTACTTC.

The chain carries TRBV6-2 or TRBV6-3 and TRBJ2-1; 11 bases fit TRBD2. After removal of 4 bases from V and 7 bases from J, the junction contained 6 bases not matched to a gene. The CDR3 sequence is 15 residues long. Germline CDR1 reads MNHEY; CDR2 reads SVGEGT. The CDR3 DNA reads as TGTGCCAGCAGTTCACTAGCGGGAGCGGGGAATGAGCAGTTCTTC. Translating it yields CASSSLAGAGNEQFF.

The chain links TRBV4-3 to TRBJ2-3, with D hard to call. CDR3 length: 14 amino acids. Per the germline V gene, CDR1 is LGHNA and CDR2 is YSLEER. V lost 1 base and J 0 bases, leaving 5 bases between the germline ends. The CDR3 loop is CASSQGVSTDTQYF. The DNA of the CDR3 is TGCGCCAGCAGCCAAGGCGTAAGCACAGATACGCAGTATTTT.

This chain connects TRBV27 to TRBJ1-5; tentatively, D is TRBD1 (6 bases). CDR3 length equals 14 residues. The germline CDR1 and CDR2 sequences are MNHEY and SMNVEV (reference sequence). The germline V and J ends were trimmed by 2 bases and 6 bases, with 11 bases remaining between them. DNA of the CDR3: TGTGCCAGCAGTTTAACAGGGAGTAGTCAGCCCCAGCATTTT. Encoded protein: CASSLTGSSQPQHF.

The V call is TRBV5-5, the J call TRBJ2-2; D not resolved. The CDR3 extends over 16 amino acids. Trimming pared 1 base from V and 0 bases from J, leaving 10 bases between. Germline V CDR1 and CDR2: SGHKS, YYEKEE (reference sequence). The CDR3 is CASSLLETSNTGELFF. The DNA for the CDR3 is TGTGCCAGCAGCTTGTTGGAGACATCGAACACCGGGGAGCTGTTTTTT.

The table lists this clonotype with a few counts. The J gene is TRBJ1-1, the V gene TRBV28; D is uncertain. V shed 3 bases and J shed 6 bases, with 8 bases lying between them. Germline CDR1 MDHEN, CDR2 SYDVKM. The CDR3 extends over 12 amino acids. This CDR3 is CASSFGTAEAFF. The DNA of the CDR3 is TGTGCCAGCAGTTTTGGTACAGCTGAAGCTTTCTTT.

The chain uses TRBV20-1 and TRBJ2-1, with a tentative D call TRBD1 (6 bases). Trimming pared 3 bases from V and 4 bases from J, leaving 13 bases between. Germline CDR1 is DFQATT and CDR2 is SNEGSKA (reference sequence). This CDR3 contains 14 residues. The CDR3 nucleotides are TGCAGTGCTAGTACCAGGGGCGGATACAATGAGCAGTTCTTC. Its protein product is CSASTRGGYNEQFF.

This clonotype was detected many times. The genes are TRBV29-1 and TRBJ2-1, with 7 bases that match TRBD2. V dropped 4 bases and J dropped 5; count of bases not matched to a gene: 5. The CDR3 spans 13 residues. CDR1 is SQVTM, CDR2 ANQGSEA, per germline. CDR3 residues: CSVAGTMNNEQFF. Written as DNA, the CDR3 is TGCAGCGTTGCTGGGACTATGAACAATGAGCAGTTCTTC.

The CDR3 protein is CASSYQGLTRTGELFF. The CDR3 DNA is TGTGCCAGCAGTTACCAGGGTTTAACGAGGACCGGGGAGCTGTTTTTT. The genes are TRBV27 and TRBJ2-2; a weak D match, TRBD1 (5 bases). The CDR3 length is 16 residues. Germline V gene sequence: CDR1 MNHEY, CDR2 SMNVEV (reference sequence). Trimming left V 4 bases short and J 5 bases short, with 17 bases between.

The chain combines TRBV3-1 with TRBJ1-4; possibly TRBD1 for D (5 bases). The CDR3 runs 17 residues. Trimming removed 1 base at V and 0 bases at J, with 12 bases between. The germline V gene encodes CDR1 LGHDT and CDR2 YNNKEL (reference sequence). The CDR3 sequence is CASSQGQIPATNEKLFF. CDR3 nucleotides: TGTGCCAGCAGCCAAGGACAGATTCCTGCAACTAATGAAAAACTGTTTTTT.

This clonotype showed up just a few times. The chain uses TRBV20-1 and TRBJ1-5; D gene ambiguous. Germline V gives CDR1 DFQATT, CDR2 SNEGSKA (reference sequence). Deletions cut 5 bases from V and 6 bases from J, with 11 bases between. The CDR3 totals 12 residues. In nucleotides, the CDR3 is TGCAGTGCTGCAGCTTCCCCTCAGCCCCAGCATTTT. Its translation: CSAAASPQPQHF.

Only a few counts were recorded for this clonotype. The rearrangement links TRBV4-3 to TRBJ1-1; D is perhaps TRBD1 (6 bases). The CDR3 is made up of 15 amino acids. Germline loops: CDR1 LGHNA, CDR2 YSLEER. V was cut by 2 bases and J by 4 bases, with 14 bases left in between. Here the CDR3 reads CASSQPTGGSTEAFF. CDR3 nucleotide sequence: TGCGCCAGCAGCCAACCGACAGGAGGGAGCACTGAAGCTTTCTTT.

This clonotype has just a few counts. This chain connects TRBV7-8 to TRBJ2-3; weak D call: TRBD1 (6 bases). This CDR3 is built from 15 residues. CDR1 is SGHVS and CDR2 is FQNEAQ in the germline V gene. Trimming took 1 base from V and 3 from J, leaving 11 bases between them. The chain's CDR3 is CASSLVGARTDTQYF. DNA of the CDR3: TGTGCCAGCAGCTTAGTGGGGGCCCGGACAGATACGCAGTATTTT.

This rearrangement joins TRBV19 to TRBJ2-2; 10 nucleotides agree with TRBD2. This CDR3 is 18 amino acids long. Per the germline V gene, CDR1 is LNHDA and CDR2 is SQIVND (reference sequence). V gave up 1 base and J gave up 4 bases; unmatched junction bases: 9. CDR3 residues: CASSIGGLAGEGTGELFF. CDR3 bases: TGTGCCAGTAGTATAGGGGGGCTAGCGGGAGAAGGCACCGGGGAGCTGTTTTTT.

The chain couples TRBV6-2 or TRBV6-3 to TRBJ1-2; D ambiguous. Trimming stripped 10 bases from V and 8 bases from J, with 20 bases between. Germline values: CDR1 MNHEY, CDR2 SVGEGT. This CDR3 spans 13 amino acids. The CDR3, as DNA: TGTGCCACTTCTTGGCGGACCGGACTGGGCTACACCTTC. This codes for CATSWRTGLGYTF.

A few counts support this clonotype. The rearrangement uses TRBV12-3 or TRBV12-4 and TRBJ1-5; possible D gene TRBD1, 5 bases. V lost 0 bases, J lost 6 bases, and 9 bases lay in between. The CDR3 is 14 residues long. CDR3 amino acids: CASSLARGGQPQHF. CDR3 in DNA: TGTGCCAGCAGTTTAGCCCGGGGGGGTCAGCCCCAGCATTTT.

This clonotype was seen at least ten times. The rearrangement links TRBV5-5 to TRBJ2-5; 8 positions agree with TRBD1. Trimming took 4 bases from V and 3 from J; bases not matched to a gene: 8. The CDR3 loop spans 15 amino acids. Germline V gives CDR1 SGHKS, CDR2 YYEKEE (reference sequence). The CDR3 region has the DNA TGTGCCAGCAGCCTAATCGGACAGGGAGAAGAGACCCAGTACTTC. Protein: CASSLIGQGEETQYF. The full variable domain, its missing parts supplied by reference TRBV5-5 and TRBJ2-5, is DAGVTQSPTHLIKTRGQQVTLRCSPISGHKSVSWYQQVLGQGPQFIFQYYEKEERGRGNFPDRFSARQFPNYSSELNVNALLLGDSALYLCASSLIGQGEETQYFGPGTRLLVL.

This clonotype was observed a handful of times. The genes are TRBV14 and TRBJ1-2; D is unclear. The CDR3 is made up of 15 amino acids. The V end was cut by 0 bases, the J end by 6 bases, with 14 bases between. CDR1 and CDR2 from the germline V gene are SGHDN and FVKESK. CDR3 residues: CASSQEAFRWDGYTF. The CDR3 bases are TGTGCCAGCAGCCAAGAGGCATTCCGTTGGGATGGCTACACCTTC.

This clonotype showed up many times. V gene TRBV20-1 combines with J gene TRBJ1-5; D unresolved. CDR1 DFQATT and CDR2 SNEGSKA come from the germline V gene (reference sequence). V lost 6 bases to trimming and J lost 1 base, with 10 bases between them. The CDR3 is made up of 13 amino acids. In DNA, the CDR3 is TGCAGTGCCGGGAAGGGAAGCAATCAGCCCCAGCATTTT. Translating it yields CSAGKGSNQPQHF.

This clonotype was detected a few times. This chain uses TRBV12-3 or TRBV12-4 with TRBJ1-1; TRBD1 agrees at 9 bases. V lost 4 bases, J lost 4 bases, and 4 bases stayed unmatched. The CDR3 is made up of 14 amino acids. The CDR3: CASSWDRESTEAFF. The CDR3 DNA sequence: TGTGCCAGCAGTTGGGACAGGGAAAGCACTGAAGCTTTCTTT.

This chain uses TRBV27 with TRBJ2-6; D unresolved. Trimming stripped 1 base from V and 0 bases from J, with 4 bases between. In germline, CDR1 is MNHEY, CDR2 SMNVEV (reference sequence). The CDR3 contains 15 residues. The CDR3 DNA is TGTGCCAGCAGTTTATACCGCTCTGGGGCCAACGTCCTGACTTTC. It codes for CASSLYRSGANVLTF.